This entry features one T cell receptor (beta chain) sequence. At the DNA level, this CDR3 is encoded by other sequences in the same sample as well. It was with 60 Vbeta and 13 Jbeta primers that the PCR ran. Generated by immunoSEQ multiplex PCR, the TCRdb table keeps only in-frame clones and is missing some. The sample shows fewer than 250,000 clones, about 82% of them seen only once. Germline-derived CDR1 and CDR2 are SGDLS and YYNGEE. The CDR3 runs to 15 residues. Losses at the gene ends were 3 bases for V and 4 bases for J; bases not matched to a gene: 5. The record originates from a study of cytomegalovirus exposure and HLA in healthy donors.

Sequenced: PBMCs. The TCR originated in a young man in good health and CMV-seronegative. The chain uses TRBV9 and TRBJ1-2; 11 bases match TRBD1. The CDR3 reads CASSAGQGASYGYTF. CDR3 nucleotide sequence: TGTGCCAGCAGCGCCGGACAGGGGGCAAGCTATGGCTACACCTTC.